This T cell receptor (beta chain) was recovered during a study of OX40 agonist ivuxolimab in advanced cancers. The CDR3 covers 17 residues. Looked up from germline, CDR1 is MNHEY and CDR2 is SMNVEV (reference sequence). Trimming took 5 bases from V and 1 from J, leaving 17 bases between them. Data came from immunoSEQ multiplex PCR; TCRdb stores just in-frame clones and leaves some out. The sample records 85,000 to 100,000 clones, roughly 85% being singletons. This rearrangement joins TRBV27 to TRBJ2-2; D call uncertain. The specimen was CD4+ or CD8+ T cells sorted from blood, collected in a trial of the OX40 agonist ivuxolimab. The receptor's source is an adult with an advanced solid tumor such as melanoma, head and neck, liver or kidney cancer. DNA of the CDR3: TGTGCCAGCAGTCCACGGACCTCCAACTTGAACACCGGGGAGCTGTTTTTT. Amino acids: CASSPRTSNLNTGELFF.